This TCR beta chain is from a study of siplizumab effects on memory and regulatory T cells. Naive, memory, effector memory and TEMRA subsets, all unstimulated, were sequenced in three donor pairs. Profiling relied on immunoSEQ multiplex PCR, and the TCRdb table lists in-frame clones only, not all of them. The data hold more than 60,000 clones, with approximately 97% observed a single time. Germline V lookup: CDR1 LGHNA, CDR2 YNFKEQ. With 1 base clipped from V and 2 bases from J, the junction kept 3 bases outside the gene matches. CDR3 size: 15 residues. Findings and limits, study-wide: A small minority of alloreactive clones were mapped to unstimulated subsets. Naive T cells appeared more varied than memory cells and looked like key alloresponse contributors. Proliferating Tregs taken from siplizumab cultures were not shown to have a confirmed suppressive function.

On this clone: Its antigen remains unidentified.

V gene TRBV4-2 combines with J gene TRBJ2-5; 8 positions agree with TRBD2. The sample comprised naive CD8+ T cells sorted from blood. This sequence was found in a human donor in good health. Here the CDR3 DNA reads TGTGCCAGCAGCCAAGCACGGGGGGGACAAGAGACCCAGTACTTC. Translating it yields CASSQARGGQETQYF.